This is a list of T cell receptor beta chains from one sample in a study of cytomegalovirus exposure and HLA in healthy donors. Sequencing was performed with immunoSEQ multiplex PCR; in TCRdb, only in-frame clones are kept and a portion is missing. Of 150,000 to 200,000 clones detected, approximately 80% appear once; the ten largest clones hold 5.5% to 7.5%. Sequencing was performed on PBMCs. The receptors stem from a woman between 35 and 50 years old in good health and CMV-seropositive. Both conserved end residues are part of each CDR3. Each record gives: V gene, J gene, D gene, clone size, CDR3 protein, CDR3 DNA. The D gene is left open where the match is weak. Size tells how often a clone was seen (once, few, many) or the class of an expanded clone, and some rows leave it out.

v_call: TRBV7-8; j_call: TRBJ2-7; d_call: .; clone_size: few; cdr3_aa: CASSPNWSSYEQYF; cdr3_nt: TGTGCCAGCAGCCCAAATTGGAGCTCCTACGAGCAGTACTTC
v_call: TRBV19; j_call: TRBJ2-1; d_call: TRBD2; clone_size: .; cdr3_aa: CASSIWTSGGVSPEQFF; cdr3_nt: TGTGCCAGTAGTATATGGACTAGCGGGGGGGTGTCTCCTGAGCAGTTCTTC
v_call: TRBV7-9; j_call: TRBJ2-1; d_call: TRBD2; clone_size: .; cdr3_aa: CASSFSAGGPNEQFF; cdr3_nt: TGTGCCAGCAGCTTCTCAGCGGGGGGACCTAATGAGCAGTTCTTC
v_call: TRBV2; j_call: TRBJ1-5; d_call: TRBD1; clone_size: .; cdr3_aa: CASMKDRAEQPQHF; cdr3_nt: TGTGCCAGCATGAAAGACAGGGCTGAGCAGCCCCAGCATTTT
v_call: TRBV19; j_call: TRBJ1-1; d_call: TRBD1; clone_size: .; cdr3_aa: CASRIGQASEAFF; cdr3_nt: TGTGCCAGTAGGATCGGACAGGCAAGTGAAGCTTTCTTT
v_call: TRBV7-8; j_call: TRBJ1-2; d_call: TRBD1; clone_size: .; cdr3_aa: CASSLKTGGATGDGYTF; cdr3_nt: TGTGCCAGCAGCTTGAAGACAGGGGGCGCGACGGGAGATGGCTACACCTTC
v_call: TRBV19; j_call: TRBJ1-5; d_call: TRBD1; clone_size: .; cdr3_aa: CASSMETGAYSNQPQHF; cdr3_nt: TGTGCCAGTAGTATGGAGACAGGGGCTTATAGCAATCAGCCCCAGCATTTT
v_call: TRBV13; j_call: TRBJ2-2; d_call: TRBD1; clone_size: .; cdr3_aa: CASSLPGQGISGELFF; cdr3_nt: TGTGCCAGCAGTCTGCCGGGACAGGGGATCTCCGGGGAGCTGTTTTTT
v_call: TRBV15; j_call: TRBJ1-4; d_call: .; clone_size: .; cdr3_aa: CATSIPRGGYEKLFF; cdr3_nt: TGTGCCACCAGCATACCTCGGGGGGGATATGAAAAACTGTTTTTT
v_call: TRBV19; j_call: TRBJ1-1; d_call: TRBD1; clone_size: .; cdr3_aa: CASSTPDRATEAFF; cdr3_nt: TGTGCCAGTAGTACCCCAGACAGGGCCACTGAAGCTTTCTTT
v_call: TRBV7-9; j_call: TRBJ1-2; d_call: .; clone_size: .; cdr3_aa: CASSLTATYGYTF; cdr3_nt: TGTGCCAGCAGCTTGACAGCGACCTATGGCTACACCTTC
v_call: TRBV19; j_call: TRBJ2-1; d_call: .; clone_size: .; cdr3_aa: CASSIRDEQFF; cdr3_nt: TGTGCCAGTAGTATTCGGGATGAGCAGTTCTTC
v_call: TRBV5-4; j_call: TRBJ1-4; d_call: .; clone_size: .; cdr3_aa: CASSHNRDSEKLFF; cdr3_nt: TGTGCCAGCAGCCATAACAGGGATTCTGAAAAACTGTTTTTT
v_call: TRBV19; j_call: TRBJ2-7; d_call: .; clone_size: .; cdr3_aa: CATSWGNRLDEQYF; cdr3_nt: TGTGCCACCTCCTGGGGAAACAGGCTCGACGAGCAGTACTTC
v_call: TRBV19; j_call: TRBJ2-7; d_call: .; clone_size: .; cdr3_aa: CASAPRLSGLWEQYF; cdr3_nt: TGTGCCAGCGCACCCAGGCTCTCTGGTCTATGGGAGCAGTACTTC
v_call: TRBV7-9; j_call: TRBJ1-2; d_call: .; clone_size: .; cdr3_aa: CSSSLGFQGISYGYTF; cdr3_nt: TGTTCCAGCAGCTTAGGGTTCCAGGGTATTAGCTATGGCTACACCTTC
v_call: TRBV5-4; j_call: TRBJ1-1; d_call: .; clone_size: .; cdr3_aa: CASSYPGQAEAFF; cdr3_nt: TGTGCCAGCAGCTACCCGGGACAAGCTGAAGCTTTCTTT
v_call: TRBV5-1; j_call: TRBJ2-7; d_call: .; clone_size: .; cdr3_aa: CASRMEGPEQYF; cdr3_nt: TGCGCCAGCAGGATGGAGGGCCCCGAGCAGTACTTC
v_call: TRBV11-2; j_call: TRBJ1-1; d_call: .; clone_size: .; cdr3_aa: CASSFSGGAEAFF; cdr3_nt: TGTGCCAGCAGCTTTTCTGGGGGGGCTGAAGCTTTCTTT
v_call: TRBV10-3; j_call: TRBJ2-7; d_call: .; clone_size: .; cdr3_aa: CAISRRDNEQYF; cdr3_nt: TGTGCCATCTCACGACGGGACAACGAGCAGTACTTC
v_call: TRBV30; j_call: TRBJ1-6; d_call: .; clone_size: .; cdr3_aa: CAWSRGGELVLPPHF; cdr3_nt: TGTGCCTGGAGCCGAGGGGGGGAATTGGTTCTTCCCCCCCACTTT
v_call: TRBV20-1; j_call: TRBJ1-1; d_call: .; clone_size: .; cdr3_aa: CSAPMNTEAFF; cdr3_nt: TGCAGTGCCCCAATGAACACTGAAGCTTTCTTT
v_call: TRBV4-2; j_call: TRBJ2-7; d_call: TRBD1; clone_size: .; cdr3_aa: CASSPRTGNTYEQYF; cdr3_nt: TGTGCCAGCAGCCCTAGGACAGGGAATACGTACGAGCAGTACTTC
v_call: TRBV30; j_call: TRBJ1-5; d_call: .; clone_size: few; cdr3_aa: CAWSSETSHQPQHF; cdr3_nt: TGTGCCTGGAGTTCCGAGACATCACATCAGCCCCAGCATTTT
v_call: TRBV30; j_call: TRBJ1-3; d_call: TRBD1; clone_size: .; cdr3_aa: CAWAGTAGNTIYF; cdr3_nt: TGTGCCTGGGCCGGGACAGCGGGAAACACCATATATTTT
v_call: TRBV7-6; j_call: TRBJ1-3; d_call: .; clone_size: .; cdr3_aa: CASSLFSRGSGNTIYF; cdr3_nt: TGTGCCAGCAGCTTATTCAGCCGAGGGTCTGGAAACACCATATATTTT
v_call: TRBV5-1; j_call: TRBJ1-2; d_call: TRBD1; clone_size: .; cdr3_aa: CASSLAPDRVNYGYTF; cdr3_nt: TGCGCCAGCAGCTTGGCCCCCGACAGGGTTAACTATGGCTACACCTTC
v_call: TRBV5-1; j_call: TRBJ1-4; d_call: .; clone_size: .; cdr3_aa: CASSLGQRNEKLFF; cdr3_nt: TGCGCCAGCAGCTTGGGACAACGTAATGAAAAACTGTTTTTT
v_call: TRBV5-1; j_call: TRBJ2-1; d_call: TRBD2; clone_size: .; cdr3_aa: CASRTSGGHEQFF; cdr3_nt: TGCGCCAGCCGGACTAGCGGGGGGCATGAGCAGTTCTTC
v_call: TRBV19; j_call: TRBJ1-1; d_call: TRBD1; clone_size: .; cdr3_aa: CASSLEGAATEAFF; cdr3_nt: TGTGCCAGTAGTTTGGAGGGGGCGGCCACTGAAGCTTTCTTT
v_call: TRBV13; j_call: TRBJ1-2; d_call: .; clone_size: few; cdr3_aa: CASSSKAHPLRGGYTF; cdr3_nt: TGTGCCAGCAGCTCCAAAGCTCACCCGCTAAGGGGTGGCTACACCTTC
v_call: TRBV2; j_call: TRBJ1-1; d_call: .; clone_size: .; cdr3_aa: CASSEGTGLNTEAFF; cdr3_nt: TGTGCCAGCAGTGAAGGGACGGGGTTGAACACTGAAGCTTTCTTT
v_call: TRBV18; j_call: TRBJ2-7; d_call: .; clone_size: once; cdr3_aa: CASSPGTPDEQYF; cdr3_nt: TGTGCCAGCTCACCCGGGACACCCGACGAGCAATACTTC
v_call: TRBV5-4; j_call: TRBJ2-2; d_call: .; clone_size: .; cdr3_aa: CATYRDTGELFF; cdr3_nt: TGTGCCACATACAGAGACACCGGGGAGCTGTTTTTT
v_call: TRBV5-1; j_call: TRBJ1-2; d_call: TRBD1; clone_size: .; cdr3_aa: CASSLEGQGYGYTF; cdr3_nt: TGCGCCAGCAGCTTGGAGGGACAGGGGTATGGCTACACCTTC
v_call: TRBV7-9; j_call: TRBJ2-2; d_call: TRBD1; clone_size: once; cdr3_aa: CASSVAGGNTGELFF; cdr3_nt: TGTGCCAGCAGCGTGGCAGGGGGCAACACCGGGGAGCTGTTTTTT
v_call: TRBV19; j_call: TRBJ2-3; d_call: TRBD2; clone_size: .; cdr3_aa: CATQEAGTSADTQYF; cdr3_nt: TGTGCCACTCAGGAAGCCGGGACTAGTGCAGATACGCAGTATTTT
v_call: TRBV29-1; j_call: TRBJ1-2; d_call: .; clone_size: .; cdr3_aa: CSVVLSGNYGYTF; cdr3_nt: TGCAGCGTTGTGTTGTCAGGGAACTATGGCTACACCTTC
v_call: TRBV20-1; j_call: TRBJ2-1; d_call: .; clone_size: .; cdr3_aa: CSARRVEQFF; cdr3_nt: TGCAGTGCTAGGCGAGTTGAGCAGTTCTTC
v_call: TRBV4-1; j_call: TRBJ1-6; d_call: .; clone_size: .; cdr3_aa: CASSHWTESVSPLHF; cdr3_nt: TGCGCCAGCAGCCATTGGACAGAATCAGTTTCACCCCTCCACTTT
v_call: TRBV30; j_call: TRBJ2-7; d_call: .; clone_size: .; cdr3_aa: CAWRNQGREQYF; cdr3_nt: TGTGCCTGGAGAAACCAGGGTCGCGAGCAGTACTTC
v_call: TRBV5-1; j_call: TRBJ2-3; d_call: .; clone_size: few; cdr3_aa: CASSLQGTGTDTQYF; cdr3_nt: TGCGCCAGCAGCTTGCAGGGAACCGGCACAGATACGCAGTATTTT
v_call: TRBV29-1; j_call: TRBJ2-2; d_call: TRBD1; clone_size: .; cdr3_aa: CSVVRTGGTGELFF; cdr3_nt: TGCAGCGTTGTTAGGACAGGGGGTACCGGGGAGCTGTTTTTT
v_call: TRBV5-1; j_call: TRBJ1-5; d_call: .; clone_size: .; cdr3_aa: CASSLEGRLDPQHF; cdr3_nt: TGCGCCAGCAGCTTGGAAGGCAGGTTGGATCCCCAGCATTTT
v_call: TRBV6-5; j_call: TRBJ2-2; d_call: TRBD2; clone_size: .; cdr3_aa: CASSRLAVNTGELFF; cdr3_nt: TGTGCCAGCAGTCGACTAGCGGTGAACACCGGGGAGCTGTTTTTT
v_call: TRBV7-6; j_call: TRBJ2-3; d_call: .; clone_size: .; cdr3_aa: CASSLATAAYTDTQYF; cdr3_nt: TGTGCCAGCAGCCTAGCGACAGCCGCTTACACAGATACGCAGTATTTT
v_call: TRBV4-3; j_call: TRBJ2-2; d_call: .; clone_size: .; cdr3_aa: CASSQDRQNTGELFF; cdr3_nt: TGCGCCAGCAGCCAAGATCGACAGAACACCGGGGAGCTGTTTTTT
v_call: TRBV18; j_call: TRBJ2-7; d_call: .; clone_size: few; cdr3_aa: CASSSRTGSSYEQYF; cdr3_nt: TGTGCCAGCTCATCCAGGACGGGGAGCTCCTACGAGCAGTACTTC
v_call: TRBV7-3; j_call: TRBJ2-5; d_call: .; clone_size: .; cdr3_aa: CASSRVEGETQYF; cdr3_nt: TGTGCCAGCAGCCGAGTGGAGGGAGAGACCCAGTACTTC
v_call: TRBV27; j_call: TRBJ1-6; d_call: TRBD1; clone_size: .; cdr3_aa: CAIRRTGWSPLHF; cdr3_nt: TGTGCCATCCGGAGGACAGGGTGGTCACCCCTCCACTTT
v_call: TRBV11-3; j_call: TRBJ1-6; d_call: .; clone_size: once; cdr3_aa: CASSRESYNSPLHF; cdr3_nt: TGTGCCAGCAGCAGAGAATCCTATAATTCACCCCTCCACTTT
v_call: TRBV5-1; j_call: TRBJ1-4; d_call: .; clone_size: .; cdr3_aa: CASSRVRLFF; cdr3_nt: TGCGCCAGCAGCCGCGTTCGGCTGTTTTTT
v_call: TRBV5-1; j_call: TRBJ1-1; d_call: TRBD1; clone_size: .; cdr3_aa: CASSSGTGIPGAEAFF; cdr3_nt: TGCGCCAGCAGCTCCGGGACAGGGATACCGGGCGCTGAAGCTTTCTTT
v_call: TRBV6-1; j_call: TRBJ1-6; d_call: .; clone_size: .; cdr3_aa: CASSETTAYNSPLHF; cdr3_nt: TGTGCCAGCAGTGAAACAACAGCCTATAATTCACCCCTCCACTTT
v_call: TRBV27; j_call: TRBJ2-1; d_call: TRBD2; clone_size: .; cdr3_aa: CASSLAGGSYNEQFF; cdr3_nt: TGTGCCAGCAGTTTAGCGGGGGGCTCCTACAATGAGCAGTTCTTC